The rows below give T cell receptor beta chains drawn from one sample of a study of T cells expressing NK-cell markers. TCRdb re-called the 5' RACE reads, yielding one record per CDR3 amino acid sequence without DNA. This sample's clone table lists 300,000 to 450,000 distinct CDR3 sequences. The specimen was blood T cells: a sorted CD56 or NKG2C T cell subset, CD4+ or CD8+ T cells, or bulk PBMC T cells (not recorded which). All receptors come from a man between 18 and 69 years old in good health. Both conserved end residues are part of each CDR3.

j_call v_call cdr3_aa
TRBJ2-5 TRBV3-1 CASSPRSLVGETQYF
TRBJ2-1 TRBV5-1 CASSLATGEGNNEQFF
TRBJ2-1 TRBV20-1 CSATGGTPQQFF
TRBJ1-6 TRBV7-9 CASSLYSSYNSPLHF
TRBJ1-5 TRBV24-1 CATSDRHYNQPQHF
TRBJ1-2 TRBV12-3/TRBV12-4 CASSLADRPGYTF
TRBJ2-7 TRBV7-8 CASSLRPPAGGPYEQYF
TRBJ1-1 TRBV20-1 CSARWQMDTEAFF
TRBJ2-3 TRBV7-9 CASSVTGTGTGDTQYF
TRBJ2-7 TRBV5-1 CASIPTILAEQYF
TRBJ2-7 TRBV29-1 CSVVVGDRVHEQYF
TRBJ2-7 TRBV24-1 CATRDPDSYEQYF
TRBJ1-5 TRBV20-1 CSALEGDQPQHF
TRBJ2-1 TRBV5-1 CASSLVGAFADEQFF
TRBJ2-5 TRBV2 CASSAMRHDTQYF
TRBJ2-1 TRBV9 CASSLTIAGGRNEQFF
TRBJ1-2 TRBV20-1 CSARRQGVNYGYTF
TRBJ2-7 TRBV7-8 CASSLSVNSYEQYF